Sequencing of this T cell receptor beta chain was carried out in a study of human T cells and chemical hapten exposure. TCRdb passed the RACE reads through MiXCR, listing each CDR3 protein once. Found here are more than 35,000 distinct CDR3 sequences, 12% of them singletons; the top ten hold approximately 2.2%. Specified time point: patch test 3, about 24 weeks after DPC sensitization. Stated treatment: therapeutic diphenylcyclopropenone sensitization with weekly scalp DPC. The authors' total RNA extraction used unfractionated whole blood. The CDR3 sequence is 13 residues long. The germline CDR1 and CDR2 sequences are SQVTM and ANQGSEA. V gave up 4 bases and J gave up 6 bases, with 16 bases separating them.

This sequence was found in a woman in her thirties or forties with alopecia areata. Some clones in this sample may be carry-over from other donors' samples. This chain uses TRBV29-1 with TRBJ2-7; possible D gene TRBD2, 6 bases. The specimen comprised whole blood, sampled in connection with sensitization to the hapten diphenylcyclopropenone (DPC). The CDR3 reads CSVGRDSGGEQYF. The CDR3 DNA reads TGCAGCGTTGGAAGGGACTCCGGGGGCGAGCAGTACTTC.